This T cell receptor beta chain is drawn from a study of spatial heterogeneity in lung cancer. The study tagged each TCR cDNA molecule with a unique molecular identifier. TCRdb passed the 5' RACE reads through MiXCR, listing each CDR3 protein once. The repertoire has around 60,000 distinct CDR3 sequences, about 8% of them found once; the top ten carry less than 15%. Regarding time point: sample taken at primary tumor resection. Tumor, nontumor lung or frozen PBMC supplied whole RNA, sequenced without sorting. Trimming took 1 base from V and 0 from J, leaving 7 bases between them. Germline V lookup: CDR1 LGHDT, CDR2 YNNKEL (reference sequence). The CDR3 spans 15 residues.

The input for sequencing was PBMCs, taken at surgery. The rearrangement uses TRBV3-1 and TRBJ1-3, with D hard to call. The receptor was isolated from a female donor with early-stage non-small cell lung cancer. As DNA, the CDR3 is TGTGCCAGCAGCCAAGTACGGCTCTCTGGAAACACCATATATTTT. This sequence encodes CASSQVRLSGNTIYF.